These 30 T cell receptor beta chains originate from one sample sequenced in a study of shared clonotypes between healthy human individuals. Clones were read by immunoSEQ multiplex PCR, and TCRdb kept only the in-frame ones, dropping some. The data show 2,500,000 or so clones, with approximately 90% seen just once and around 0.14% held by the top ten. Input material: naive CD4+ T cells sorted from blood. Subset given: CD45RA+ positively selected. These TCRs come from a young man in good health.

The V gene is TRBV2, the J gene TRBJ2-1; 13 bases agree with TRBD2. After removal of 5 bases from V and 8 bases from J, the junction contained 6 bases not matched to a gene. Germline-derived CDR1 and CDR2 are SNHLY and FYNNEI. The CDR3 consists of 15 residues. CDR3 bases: TGTGCCAGCAGTAGAACTAGCGGGGGGGCGGATGAGCAGTTCTTC. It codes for CASSRTSGGADEQFF.

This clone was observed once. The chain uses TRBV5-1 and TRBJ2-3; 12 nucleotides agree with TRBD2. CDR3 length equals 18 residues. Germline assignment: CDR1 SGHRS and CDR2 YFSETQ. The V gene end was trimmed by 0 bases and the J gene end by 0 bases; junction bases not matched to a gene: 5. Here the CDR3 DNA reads TGCGCCAGCAGCTTGGCTACCGGACTAGCGGGGAGCACAGATACGCAGTATTTT. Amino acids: CASSLATGLAGSTDTQYF.

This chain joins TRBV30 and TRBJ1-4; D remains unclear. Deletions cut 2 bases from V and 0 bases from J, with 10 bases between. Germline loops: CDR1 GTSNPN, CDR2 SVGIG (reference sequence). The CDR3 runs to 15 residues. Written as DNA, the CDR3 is TGTGCCTGGAGTAAGCACCTTTCAACTAATGAAAAACTGTTTTTT. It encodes CAWSKHLSTNEKLFF.

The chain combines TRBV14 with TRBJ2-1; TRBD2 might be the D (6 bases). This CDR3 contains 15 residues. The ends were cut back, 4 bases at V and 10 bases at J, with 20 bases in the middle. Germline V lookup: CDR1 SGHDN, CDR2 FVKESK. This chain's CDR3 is CASSLMGLGVGEQFF. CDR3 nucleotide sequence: TGTGCCAGCAGCCTAATGGGACTCGGTGTAGGGGAGCAGTTCTTC.

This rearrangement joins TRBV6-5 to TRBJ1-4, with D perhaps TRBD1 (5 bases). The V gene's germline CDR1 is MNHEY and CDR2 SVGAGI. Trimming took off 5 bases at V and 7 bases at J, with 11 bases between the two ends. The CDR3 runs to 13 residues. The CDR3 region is CASSQQVAEKLFF. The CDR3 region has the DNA TGTGCCAGCAGTCAACAGGTCGCTGAAAAACTGTTTTTT.

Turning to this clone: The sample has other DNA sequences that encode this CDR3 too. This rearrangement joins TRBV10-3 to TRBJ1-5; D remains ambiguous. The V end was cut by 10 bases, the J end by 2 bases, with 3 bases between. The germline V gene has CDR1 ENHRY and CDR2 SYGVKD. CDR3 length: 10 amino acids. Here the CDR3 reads CATGNQPQHF. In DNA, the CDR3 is TGTGCCACCGGCAATCAGCCCCAGCATTTT.

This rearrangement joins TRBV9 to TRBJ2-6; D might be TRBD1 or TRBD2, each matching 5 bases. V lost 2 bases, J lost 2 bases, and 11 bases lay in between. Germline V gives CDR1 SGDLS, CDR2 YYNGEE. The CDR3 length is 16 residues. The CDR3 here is CASSVGVLPGANVLTF. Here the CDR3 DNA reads TGTGCCAGCAGCGTGGGGGTGCTCCCTGGGGCCAACGTCCTGACTTTC.

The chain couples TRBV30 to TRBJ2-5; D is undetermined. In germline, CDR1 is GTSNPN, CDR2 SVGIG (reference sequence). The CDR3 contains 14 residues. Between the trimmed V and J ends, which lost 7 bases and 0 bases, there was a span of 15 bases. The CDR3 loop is CAYQRRAYQETQYF. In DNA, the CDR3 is TGTGCCTACCAACGCCGGGCCTACCAAGAGACCCAGTACTTC.

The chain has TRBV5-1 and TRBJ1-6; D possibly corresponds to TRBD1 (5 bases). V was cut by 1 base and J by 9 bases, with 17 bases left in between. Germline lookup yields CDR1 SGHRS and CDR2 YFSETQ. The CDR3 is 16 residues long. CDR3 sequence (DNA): TGCGCCAGCAGCTTGTACTCGGGGCTGGTTCCTTCACCCCTCCACTTT. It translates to CASSLYSGLVPSPLHF.

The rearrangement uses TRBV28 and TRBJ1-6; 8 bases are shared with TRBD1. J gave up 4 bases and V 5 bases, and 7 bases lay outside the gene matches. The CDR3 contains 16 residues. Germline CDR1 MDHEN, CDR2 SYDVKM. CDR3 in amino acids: CASSTTDRAYNSPLHF. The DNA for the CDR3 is TGTGCCAGCAGTACCACGGACAGGGCTTATAATTCACCCCTCCACTTT.

CDR3 nucleotide sequence: TGTGCCAGCAGTAACTCGGCAGTGAACACTGAAGCTTTCTTT. Its translation is CASSNSAVNTEAFF. This chain links TRBV2 with TRBJ1-1; D gene ambiguous. V lost 5 bases, J lost 0 bases, and 10 bases lay in between. CDR1 is SNHLY, CDR2 FYNNEI, per germline. The CDR3 is 14 amino acids.

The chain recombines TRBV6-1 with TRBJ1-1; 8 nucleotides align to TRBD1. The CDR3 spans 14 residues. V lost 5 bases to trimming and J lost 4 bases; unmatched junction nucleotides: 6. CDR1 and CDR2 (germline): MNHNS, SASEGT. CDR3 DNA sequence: TGTGCCAGCAGTACACAGGGGGAGGGCACTGAAGCTTTCTTT. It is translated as CASSTQGEGTEAFF.

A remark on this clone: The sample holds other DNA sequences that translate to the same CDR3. CDR3 loop: CAWTGTGELFF. Here the CDR3 DNA reads TGTGCCTGGACCGGGACCGGGGAGCTGTTTTTT. This rearrangement joins TRBV30 to TRBJ2-2; the D is unclear. CDR1 is GTSNPN and CDR2 is SVGIG in the germline V gene (reference sequence). The CDR3 runs to 11 residues. Trimming left V 4 bases short and J 5 bases short, with 5 bases between.

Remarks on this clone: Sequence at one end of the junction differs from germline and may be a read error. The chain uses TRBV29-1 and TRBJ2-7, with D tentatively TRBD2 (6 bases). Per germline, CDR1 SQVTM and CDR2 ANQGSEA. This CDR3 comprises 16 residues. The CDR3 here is CSVEGVGGMSSYEQYF. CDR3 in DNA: TGCAGCGTCGAAGGAGTAGGCGGGATGAGCTCCTACGAGCAGTACTTC.

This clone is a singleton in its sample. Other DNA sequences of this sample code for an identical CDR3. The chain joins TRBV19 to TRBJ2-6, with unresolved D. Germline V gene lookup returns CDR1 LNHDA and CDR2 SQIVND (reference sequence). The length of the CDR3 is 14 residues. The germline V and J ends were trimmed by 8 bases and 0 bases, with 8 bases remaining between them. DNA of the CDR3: TGTGCCAGTTCCTCCGTCTCTGGGGCCAACGTCCTGACTTTC. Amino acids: CASSSVSGANVLTF.

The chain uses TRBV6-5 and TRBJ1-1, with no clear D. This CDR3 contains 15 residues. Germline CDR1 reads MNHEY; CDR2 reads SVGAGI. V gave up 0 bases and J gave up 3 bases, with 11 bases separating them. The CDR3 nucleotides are TGTGCCAGCAGTTACTCGCCAAAATCGCACACTGAAGCTTTCTTT. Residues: CASSYSPKSHTEAFF.

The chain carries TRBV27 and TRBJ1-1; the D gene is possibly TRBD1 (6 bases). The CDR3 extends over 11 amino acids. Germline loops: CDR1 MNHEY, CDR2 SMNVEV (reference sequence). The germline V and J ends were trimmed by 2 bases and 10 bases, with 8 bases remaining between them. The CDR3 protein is CASSLGGAAFF. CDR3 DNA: TGTGCCAGCAGTTTAGGGGGGGCAGCTTTCTTT.

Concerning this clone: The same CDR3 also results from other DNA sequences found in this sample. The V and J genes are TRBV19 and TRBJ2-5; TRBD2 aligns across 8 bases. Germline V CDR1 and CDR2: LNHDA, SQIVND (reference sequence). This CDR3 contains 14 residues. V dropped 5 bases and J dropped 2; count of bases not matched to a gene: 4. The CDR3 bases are TGTGCCAGTAGTTTCGGGGGGGCACAAGAGACCCAGTACTTC. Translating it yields CASSFGGAQETQYF.

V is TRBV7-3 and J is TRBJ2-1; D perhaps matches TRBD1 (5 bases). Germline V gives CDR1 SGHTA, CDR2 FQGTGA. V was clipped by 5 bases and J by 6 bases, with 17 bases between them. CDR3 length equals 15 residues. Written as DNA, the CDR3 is TGTGCCAGCAGCACAGCCTCGACAGTAGGCAATGAGCAGTTCTTC. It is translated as CASSTASTVGNEQFF.

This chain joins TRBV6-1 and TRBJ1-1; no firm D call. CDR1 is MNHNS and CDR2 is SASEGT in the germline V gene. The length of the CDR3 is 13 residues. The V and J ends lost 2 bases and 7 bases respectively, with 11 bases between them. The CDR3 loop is CASSESGRSEAFF. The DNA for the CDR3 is TGTGCCAGCAGTGAATCAGGACGGAGTGAAGCTTTCTTT.

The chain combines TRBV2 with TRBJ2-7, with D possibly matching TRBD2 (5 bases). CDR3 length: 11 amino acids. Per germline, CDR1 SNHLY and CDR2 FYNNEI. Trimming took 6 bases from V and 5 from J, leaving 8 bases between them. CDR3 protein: CASRAANEQYF. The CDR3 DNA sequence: TGTGCCAGCAGAGCGGCCAACGAGCAGTACTTC.

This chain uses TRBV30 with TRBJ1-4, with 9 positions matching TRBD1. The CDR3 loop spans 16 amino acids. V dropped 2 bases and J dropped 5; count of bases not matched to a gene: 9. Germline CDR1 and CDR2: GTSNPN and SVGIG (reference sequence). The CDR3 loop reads CAWSPLGQGLNEKLFF. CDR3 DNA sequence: TGTGCCTGGAGTCCGCTGGGACAGGGTCTGAATGAAAAACTGTTTTTT.

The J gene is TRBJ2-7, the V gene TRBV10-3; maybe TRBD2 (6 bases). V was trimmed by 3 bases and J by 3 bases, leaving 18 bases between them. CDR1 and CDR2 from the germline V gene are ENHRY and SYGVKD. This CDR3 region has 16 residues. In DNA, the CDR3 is TGTGCCATCAGTGACGACGGGACTCTCGAATTCTACGAGCAGTACTTC. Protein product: CAISDDGTLEFYEQYF.

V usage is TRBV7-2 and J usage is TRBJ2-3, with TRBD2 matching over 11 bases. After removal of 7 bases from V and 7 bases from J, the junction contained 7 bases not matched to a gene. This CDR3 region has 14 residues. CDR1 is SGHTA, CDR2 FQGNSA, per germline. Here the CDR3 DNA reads TGTGCCAGCACCAATAGCGGGAGGGCCAATACGCAGTATTTT. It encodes CASTNSGRANTQYF.

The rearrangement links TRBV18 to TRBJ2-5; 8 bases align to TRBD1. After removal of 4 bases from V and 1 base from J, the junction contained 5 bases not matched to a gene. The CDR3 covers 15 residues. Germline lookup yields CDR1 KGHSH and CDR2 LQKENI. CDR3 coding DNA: TGTGCCAGCTCACGTCTGACAGGGGCCCAAGAGACCCAGTACTTC. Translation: CASSRLTGAQETQYF.

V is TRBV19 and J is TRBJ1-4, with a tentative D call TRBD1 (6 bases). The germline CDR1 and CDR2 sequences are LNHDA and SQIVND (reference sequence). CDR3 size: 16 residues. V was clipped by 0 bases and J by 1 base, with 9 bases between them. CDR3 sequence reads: CASSIDGRGTNEKLFF. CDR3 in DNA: TGTGCCAGTAGTATAGACGGCAGGGGAACTAATGAAAAACTGTTTTTT.

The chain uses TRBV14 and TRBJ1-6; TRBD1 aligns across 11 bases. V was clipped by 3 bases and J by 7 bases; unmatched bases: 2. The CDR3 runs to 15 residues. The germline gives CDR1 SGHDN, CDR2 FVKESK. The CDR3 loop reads CASSQGTGGNSPLHF. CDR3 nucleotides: TGTGCCAGCAGCCAGGGGACAGGGGGGAATTCACCCCTCCACTTT.

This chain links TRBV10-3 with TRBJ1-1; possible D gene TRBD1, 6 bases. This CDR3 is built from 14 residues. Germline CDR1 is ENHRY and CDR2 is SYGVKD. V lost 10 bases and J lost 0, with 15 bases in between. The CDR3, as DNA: TGTGCCACCAAACCGGACAGTATGAACACTGAAGCTTTCTTT. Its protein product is CATKPDSMNTEAFF.

The CDR3 here is CASSYSTPTRGTEAFF. The CDR3 nucleotides are TGTGCCAGCAGTTACTCGACGCCCACGAGGGGCACTGAAGCTTTCTTT. J is TRBJ1-1 and V is TRBV6-5; tentative D call: TRBD1 (5 bases). Trimming removed 0 bases from V and 4 bases from J, with 15 bases in between. Germline CDR1 is MNHEY and CDR2 is SVGAGI. The CDR3 is 16 residues long.

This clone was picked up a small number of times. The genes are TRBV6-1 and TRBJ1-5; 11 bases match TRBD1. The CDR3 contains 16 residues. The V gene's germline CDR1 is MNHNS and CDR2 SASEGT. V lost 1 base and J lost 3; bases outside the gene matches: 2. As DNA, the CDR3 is TGTGCCAGCAGTGAAGGGACAGGGGGCTTCAATCAGCCCCAGCATTTT. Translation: CASSEGTGGFNQPQHF.